This T cell receptor (beta chain) was found in a study of T cell responses to AZD1222 COVID-19 vaccine. The study's findings and limits: Along spike, vaccine-associated CD4 TCRs were found throughout, with dominance at 160-218 and 743-854. Unmutated regions of variants are reportedly targeted by nearly half of spike-specific TCRs. The sample set comprised mostly white British donors with more females, and clonal diversity was possibly underestimated. Baseline testing showed seropositivity in only 6 or 7 AZD1222 recipients.

V lost 1 base to trimming and J lost 1 base, with 13 bases between them. Germline lookup yields CDR1 SQVTM and CDR2 ANQGSEA. This CDR3 comprises 15 residues. This clone has a handful of counts. Its specificity is unknown. The table came from immunoSEQ multiplex PCR; TCRdb's copy has only in-frame clones and leaves some out. This repertoire shows about 130,000 clones, over 90% found once; its top ten account for 5% to 5.5%. The chain joins TRBV29-1 to TRBJ1-1, with D tentatively TRBD1 (6 bases). The sample was peripheral blood, taken on day 0 of AZD1222 vaccination. The sequence was obtained from an adult in good health. CDR3 DNA: TGCAGCGTTGAAGGTTCCGGGGGCCCGAACACTGAAGCTTTCTTT. Translated, it gives CSVEGSGGPNTEAFF.